This TCR beta chain emerged from a study of PD-L1 blockade in urothelial cancer (dated by TCRdb to about 2017). For the wider study: All patients started therapy around 2014 and received atezolizumab 1,200 mg intravenously every 3 weeks. Twenty-five of 29 patients were males with bladder-origin urothelial cancer, and about 60% of the roughly 29 reported a prior smoking history. An ECOG performance status of 0 or 1 was recorded for the patients, and 0 to 3 prior chemotherapy regimens had been received by the patients. Tumor samples gave a median of around 1,500 T cells and 1,086 unique TCRs, with a median clonality of roughly 0.096 and T cell proportion of 0.097 to 0.1. The study, an exploratory multi-omic analysis, examined somatic, immune and clinical correlates of response to PD-L1 blockade with atezolizumab in urothelial cancer. Pretreatment tumor samples, along with matched peripheral blood collected serially before and after atezolizumab treatment, underwent TCR sequencing. Durable clinical benefit meant progression-free survival longer than 6 months, and TCR features were also tested against progression-free and overall survival. In the same patients who had TCR sequencing, pretreatment tumors also underwent whole exome sequencing and RNA sequencing. Durable clinical benefit was achieved by nine patients but not by the remaining 20. Approximately 30 patients had pretreatment blood TCR-seq, approximately 24 had at least one posttreatment blood collection, and approximately 24 had tumor TCR-seq. Tumors from two patients failed quality control and three patients lacked available tumor, so five were excluded from tumor TCR analyses. What the research found in general, with its limitations: The tumor samples were FFPE, were not collected immediately before treatment, and were limited to one sample per patient, so heterogeneity may have been missed. Patients with durable benefit showed greater expansion of tumor-associated TCR clones in peripheral blood 3 weeks after starting treatment (n of about 21, p = 0.022). The proportion of tumor-infiltrating T lymphocytes was higher in patients with durable benefit (n of about 25, Mann-Whitney p = 0.047). Because the sample size was small (n ≈ 30) and many of the analyses were exploratory, the results are meant to be hypothesis-generating.

The meaning of the sample's time point label: pretreatment tumor sample. A cohort of 25 to 35 patients with locally advanced or metastatic urothelial carcinoma, treated at Memorial Sloan Kettering on a trial protocol, was included. All tumor tissue used for sequencing was obtained before atezolizumab dosing. The Qiagen DNeasy Blood extraction kit was used to purify genomic DNA from total PBMCs and tumor samples. This clone was detected only once. It has no known antigen specificity. Per-base qualities were not stored, and no clone one base away is much larger. Synthetic TCR analog templates were spiked into each PCR so that absolute template abundance could be estimated from read counts. In FFPE tumors, housekeeping genes were amplified and quantified to estimate usable DNA and calculate T cell fraction. Using the immunoSEQ assay, TCRbeta CDR3 regions were amplified from genomic DNA with bias-controlled V and J gene primers. Sequencing of rearranged TCRbeta segments was performed at approximately 20X coverage. In the paper's pipeline: Clustering was used to correct sequencing errors, and CDR3s were annotated against IMGT to assign V, D and J genes. Out-of-frame and stop-codon sequences were excluded, and only productive TCRbeta rearrangements were used in downstream analyses. Clonality was computed as one minus Shannon entropy normalized by the log of the number of unique productive sequences. Fisher's exact test with Benjamini-Hochberg correction, at a threshold of adjusted p below 0.01, was used to find clones that differed between time points or between blood and tumor. TCRdb mirrors the immuneACCESS table, restricted to in-frame sequences. Some clones are absent from its copies; in checked studies, under half trace to an unresolved V gene, and the reason for the others is unknown. Clonal size and the V and J genes are those of that table, whereas D and trimming came from the DNA. This sample comprises more than 600 clones, about a third of them detected only once. The ten largest clones capture around 11% of the sample.

V is clipped by 7 bases and J by 5 bases, and the sequence between their germline boundaries is 14 bases long. From cysteine to phenylalanine, the CDR3 is 13 amino acids long. The only DNA kept is the CDR3, 39 bases in frame from the first base. CDR1 LGHNT and CDR2 FRNRAP are derived from the germline V gene. The specimen was tumor tissue, collected before atezolizumab (anti-PD-L1) treatment. The chain couples TRBV12-5 to TRBJ1-1, and possibly TRBD1, on 6 matching bases. This clonotype was sampled from a man between 45 and 60 years old with urothelial cancer. The CDR3 here reads CASAYQGMTEAFF. The nucleotides are TGTGCTAGTGCTTACCAGGGGATGACTGAAGCTTTCTTT.